These 30 T cell receptor beta chains share one sample of origin, sequenced in a study of cytomegalovirus exposure and HLA in healthy donors. 13 Jbeta primers and 60 Vbeta primers were used for the PCR. Sequenced by immunoSEQ multiplex PCR; TCRdb stores in-frame clones only, minus some. The sample lists 55,000 to 70,000 clones, 86% occurring once. Sequencing was performed on PBMCs. The receptors here all came from a woman in her thirties in good health and CMV-seronegative.

The genes are TRBV7-9 and TRBJ2-3; 9 nucleotides match TRBD1. The CDR3 consists of 15 residues. Germline values: CDR1 SEHNR, CDR2 FQNEAQ (reference sequence). With 8 bases clipped from V and 5 bases from J, the junction kept 11 bases outside the gene matches. DNA of the CDR3: TGTGCCAGCGTACCGGGACAGGGTAAGGGAGATACGCAGTATTTT. This gives the protein CASVPGQGKGDTQYF.

The rearrangement uses TRBV19 and TRBJ1-2; TRBD1 matches 8 bases. After removal of 10 bases from V and 5 bases from J, the junction contained 9 bases not matched to a gene. Looked up from germline, CDR1 is LNHDA and CDR2 is SQIVND (reference sequence). This CDR3 is 13 amino acids long. The CDR3 sequence: CATLRGQFYGYTF. The CDR3 nucleotides are TGTGCCACCCTCAGGGGGCAATTTTATGGCTACACCTTC.

V and J are TRBV15 and TRBJ2-5; TRBD2 matches 10 bases. With 2 bases clipped from V and 0 bases from J, the junction kept 3 bases outside the gene matches. CDR3 length equals 16 residues. Germline CDR1 reads LNHNV; CDR2 reads YYDKDF (reference sequence). The CDR3 protein is CATSRSSGRYQETQYF. In DNA form, the CDR3 reads TGTGCCACCAGCAGAAGTAGCGGGAGGTACCAAGAGACCCAGTACTTC.

V is TRBV30 and J is TRBJ2-7; TRBD1 aligns across 9 bases. V was pared by 4 bases and J by 5 bases, with 3 bases of the junction left unmatched. This CDR3 spans 12 amino acids. CDR1 GTSNPN and CDR2 SVGIG come from the germline V gene (reference sequence). CDR3 DNA: TGTGCCTGGACACAGGGGGCCAACGAGCAGTACTTC. Translating gives CAWTQGANEQYF.

This clone was counted once. The genes are TRBV7-3 and TRBJ2-5; TRBD1 agrees at 8 bases. After removal of 5 bases from V and 5 bases from J, the junction contained 7 bases not matched to a gene. Per the germline V gene, CDR1 is SGHTA and CDR2 is FQGTGA. This CDR3 has 14 residues. CDR3 in amino acids: CASSLDRGGETQYF. The CDR3 coding sequence is TGTGCCAGCAGCCTCGACAGGGGTGGCGAGACCCAGTACTTC. Based on the CDR3 plus reference TRBV7-3 and TRBJ2-5, the full variable domain is GAGVSQTPSNKVTEKGKYVELRCDPISGHTALYWYRQSLGQGPEFLIYFQGTGAADDSGLPNDRFFAVRPEGSVSTLKIQRTERGDSAVYLCASSLDRGGETQYFGPGTRLLVL.

This chain links TRBV5-4 with TRBJ2-3; TRBD1 aligns across 7 bases. There are 15 residues in the CDR3. The V segment lost 0 bases and the J segment 1 base; nucleotides outside the gene matches: 2. The germline CDR1 and CDR2 sequences are SGHNT and YYREEE (reference sequence). CDR3 in amino acids: CASSLAGTGTDTQYF. The CDR3, as DNA: TGTGCCAGCAGCTTGGCGGGGACAGGCACAGATACGCAGTATTTT. Full variable domain (remainder filled in from reference TRBV5-4 and TRBJ2-3): ETGVTQSPTHLIKTRGQQVTLRCSSQSGHNTVSWYQQALGQGPQFIFQYYREEENGRGNFPPRFSGLQFPNYSSELNVNALELDDSALYLCASSLAGTGTDTQYFGPGTRLTVL.

The V gene is TRBV28, the J gene TRBJ1-4; no firm D call. Trimming cost V 5 bases and J 2 bases, with 12 bases left between them. The CDR3 spans 15 residues. Germline V lookup: CDR1 MDHEN, CDR2 SYDVKM. The CDR3 DNA follows: TGTGCCAGCAGTCTGCCGCGGACTACTAATGAAAAACTGTTTTTT. Translating gives CASSLPRTTNEKLFF.

The chain employs TRBV19 and TRBJ1-4; D unclear. Germline V gene lookup returns CDR1 LNHDA and CDR2 SQIVND (reference sequence). CDR3 length: 13 amino acids. V dropped 6 bases and J dropped 7 bases, with 12 bases sitting between them. CDR3 residues: CASRALPGEKLFF. Written as DNA, the CDR3 is TGTGCCAGTAGGGCCTTGCCGGGTGAAAAACTGTTTTTT.

This chain uses TRBV11-2 with TRBJ2-2, with 9 bases identical to TRBD2. The CDR3 spans 18 residues. V trimming: 1 base; J trimming: 4 bases; junction bases outside the gene matches: 10. In germline, CDR1 is SGHAT, CDR2 FQNNGV. In DNA form, the CDR3 reads TGTGCCAGCAGCTTAGTAGTCGTAGCGGGAGCGATCACCGGGGAGCTGTTTTTT. Translating it yields CASSLVVVAGAITGELFF. Drawing the rest from reference TRBV11-2 and TRBJ2-2, the complete variable domain is EAGVAQSPRYKIIEKRQSVAFWCNPISGHATLYWYQQILGQGPKLLIQFQNNGVVDDSQLPKDRFSAERLKGVDSTLKIQPAKLEDSAVYLCASSLVVVAGAITGELFFGEGSRLTVL.

This clone was seen more than once but under ten times. This chain joins TRBV6-1 and TRBJ1-1; perhaps TRBD1 as D (6 bases). CDR3 length: 13 residues. From germline, CDR1 is MNHNS and CDR2 SASEGT. Between the trimmed V and J ends, which lost 8 bases and 3 bases, there was a span of 13 bases. The CDR3 region is CASRLQGYTEAFF. DNA of the CDR3: TGTGCCAGCCGACTACAGGGTTACACTGAAGCTTTCTTT.

The chain employs TRBV7-3 and TRBJ1-1; TRBD1 matches 11 bases. Germline CDR1 SGHTA, CDR2 FQGTGA. J was trimmed by 6 bases and V by 4 bases; bases with no gene match: 10. The CDR3 has 16 amino acids. In DNA form, the CDR3 reads TGTGCCAGCAGCTCGTCTCCGGGACAGGGGGTACCTGAAGCTTTCTTT. Translation: CASSSSPGQGVPEAFF.

The chain links TRBV4-2 to TRBJ1-2; D gene uncertain. Between the trimmed V and J ends, which lost 0 bases and 4 bases, there was a span of 6 bases. The CDR3 contains 13 residues. Germline values: CDR1 LGHNA, CDR2 YNFKEQ. The CDR3 DNA follows: TGTGCCAGCAGCCAAGACGGTCCCTATGGCTACACCTTC. Amino acid sequence: CASSQDGPYGYTF.

This rearrangement joins TRBV7-3 to TRBJ2-3; 12 bases line up with TRBD2. Trimming removed 5 bases from V and 4 bases from J; junction bases left unmatched: 19. The CDR3 is made up of 20 amino acids. CDR1 SGHTA and CDR2 FQGTGA come from the germline V gene. CDR3 coding DNA: TGTGCCAGCAGCCAGGGAGTTCCCCGGCTAGCGGGAGGGCCCGCAGATACGCAGTATTTT. Encoded protein: CASSQGVPRLAGGPADTQYF.

The chain recombines TRBV6-1 with TRBJ1-6, with D unclear. V was trimmed by 8 bases and J by 7 bases, leaving 9 bases between them. Germline assignment: CDR1 MNHNS and CDR2 SASEGT. The CDR3 contains 12 residues. The CDR3 spells CASGLRNSPLHF. The CDR3 nucleotides read TGTGCCAGCGGACTCCGAAATTCACCCCTCCACTTT.

The chain combines TRBV6-1 with TRBJ1-3; D is possibly TRBD1 (6 bases). The CDR3 has 14 amino acids. Germline V gene sequence: CDR1 MNHNS, CDR2 SASEGT. V dropped 6 bases and J dropped 1 base, with 10 bases sitting between them. CDR3 protein: CASRLQGSGNTIYF. The CDR3 DNA is TGTGCCAGCAGGCTACAGGGTTCTGGAAACACCATATATTTT.

V and J are TRBV2 and TRBJ2-2; D gene uncertain. V shed 4 bases and J shed 7 bases, with 7 bases lying between them. This CDR3 has 12 amino acids. Germline V lookup: CDR1 SNHLY, CDR2 FYNNEI. CDR3 in DNA: TGTGCCAGCAGTGCGCGCTACGGGGAGCTGTTTTTT. This translates into CASSARYGELFF. The full variable domain, its missing parts supplied by reference TRBV2 and TRBJ2-2, is EPEVTQTPSHQVTQMGQEVILRCVPISNHLYFYWYRQILGQKVEFLVSFYNNEISEKSEIFDDQFSVERPDGSNFTLKIRSTKLEDSAMYFCASSARYGELFFGEGSRLTVL.

The CDR3 DNA reads as TGCGCCAGCAGCATCCGACTGGGGGACAGAGACACTGAAGCTTTCTTT. Amino acid sequence: CASSIRLGDRDTEAFF. This chain joins TRBV5-1 and TRBJ1-1, with 7 bases identical to TRBD1. The CDR3 runs 16 residues. V gave up 4 bases and J gave up 3 bases; unmatched junction bases: 12. Per the germline V gene, CDR1 is SGHRS and CDR2 is YFSETQ.

CDR3 sequence (DNA): TGTGCCAGCAGCCTCTTCGAAGGTCTCGGAGGTGGCTACACCTTC. It is translated as CASSLFEGLGGGYTF. The V and J genes are TRBV7-2 and TRBJ1-2; D remains unclear. This CDR3 spans 15 amino acids. Germline CDR1 SGHTA, CDR2 FQGNSA. The V end was cut by 5 bases, the J end by 7 bases, with 20 bases between.

This clone was counted a single time. V usage is TRBV5-1 and J usage is TRBJ2-7; 7 positions match TRBD2. The CDR3 loop spans 13 amino acids. V shed 5 bases and J 9 bases; nucleotides not matched to a gene: 11. Germline CDR1 and CDR2: SGHRS and YFSETQ. CDR3 sequence: CASREGSPGGQYF. The CDR3 DNA reads as TGCGCCAGCAGGGAAGGTTCCCCGGGGGGGCAGTACTTC.

The V call is TRBV28, the J call TRBJ1-5, with 9 bases lining up with TRBD1. V lost 7 bases, J lost 4 bases, and 2 bases stayed unmatched. The CDR3 contains 13 residues. Germline loops: CDR1 MDHEN, CDR2 SYDVKM. CDR3 region: CASNGQGNQPQHF. The CDR3 DNA reads TGTGCCAGCAACGGACAGGGGAATCAGCCCCAGCATTTT.

The chain employs TRBV4-2 and TRBJ2-1; the match to TRBD1 covers 9 bases. Per germline, CDR1 LGHNA and CDR2 YNFKEQ. The J segment lost 1 base and the V segment lost 2 bases, leaving 3 bases of the junction unmatched. CDR3 length: 16 residues. The CDR3 is CASSQPDRGSYNEQFF. CDR3 nucleotide sequence: TGTGCCAGCAGCCAACCGGACAGGGGATCCTACAATGAGCAGTTCTTC.

The gene calls are TRBV6-5 and TRBJ2-7; D is possibly TRBD2 (6 bases). Trimming shortened V by 0 bases and J by 2 bases, and 11 bases separated the two germline ends. Germline CDR1 and CDR2: MNHEY and SVGAGI. This CDR3 region has 15 residues. In nucleotides, the CDR3 is TGTGCCAGCAGTTACTCGGCGGGAATTCCCTACGAGCAGTACTTC. It encodes CASSYSAGIPYEQYF.

This clone appeared once. The CDR3 protein is CASSYLTGGEGYGYTF. The CDR3 DNA follows: TGTGCCAGCAGTTACCTTACAGGGGGCGAAGGCTATGGCTACACCTTC. V usage is TRBV6-5 and J usage is TRBJ1-2; 9 bases map to TRBD1. The CDR3 totals 16 residues. The germline CDR1 and CDR2 sequences are MNHEY and SVGAGI. V shed 2 bases and J 4 bases; nucleotides not matched to a gene: 8.

CDR3: CASSRLAGEEQYF. CDR3 nucleotide sequence: TGCGCCAGCAGCAGACTAGCGGGAGAAGAGCAGTACTTC. V usage is TRBV5-1 and J usage is TRBJ2-7, with 12 bases aligning to TRBD2. The CDR3 sequence is 13 residues long. After removal of 4 bases from V and 7 bases from J, the junction contained 3 bases not matched to a gene. The germline CDR1 and CDR2 sequences are SGHRS and YFSETQ.

V gene TRBV5-8 combines with J gene TRBJ2-7; 9 bases align to TRBD1. Germline V CDR1 and CDR2: SGHTS, YDEGEE. The CDR3 length is 15 residues. With 2 bases clipped from V and 4 bases from J, the junction kept 7 bases outside the gene matches. The DNA of the CDR3 is TGTGCCAGCAGCTTAGGACAGGGGAACTGGTACGAGCAGTACTTC. Translated, it gives CASSLGQGNWYEQYF.

With regard to this clone: A read error may produce the germline difference seen at one junction end. This chain uses TRBV28 with TRBJ2-2, with 15 bases identical to TRBD2. This CDR3 region has 20 residues. In germline, CDR1 is MDHEN, CDR2 SYDVKM. The CDR3 DNA reads TGTGCCAGCAGTTCCCAGACGACAGGTTGGACTAGCGGGAGGGCCGGCGAGCTGTTTTTT. Protein product: CASSSQTTGWTSGRAGELFF.

V usage is TRBV4-1 and J usage is TRBJ1-1; D possibly corresponds to TRBD1 (6 bases). This CDR3 is 14 amino acids long. Trimming took 3 bases from V and 1 from J, leaving 9 bases between them. Germline V lookup: CDR1 MGHRA, CDR2 YSYEKL. The CDR3 here is CASSHVRGNTEAFF. The CDR3 nucleotides are TGCGCCAGCAGCCATGTCAGGGGGAACACTGAAGCTTTCTTT.

The chain employs TRBV25-1 and TRBJ2-7; a weak D match, TRBD1 (6 bases). There are 14 residues in the CDR3. V was cut by 8 bases and J by 6 bases, with 20 bases left in between. Germline CDR1 is MGHDK and CDR2 is SYGVNS. CDR3 in amino acids: CASSDPTGSPEQYF. Here the CDR3 DNA reads TGTGCCAGCTCAGACCCGACAGGATCCCCCGAGCAGTACTTC.

The chain is built from TRBV13 and TRBJ2-5; 9 bases match TRBD2. Per germline, CDR1 PRHDT and CDR2 FYEKMQ (reference sequence). The CDR3 is 16 residues long. V shed 3 bases, J shed 4 bases, and the junction held 9 bases outside the gene matches. The CDR3 sequence: CASSFRLAEGGETQYF. For the CDR3, the DNA is TGTGCCAGCAGCTTTAGACTAGCGGAGGGGGGAGAGACCCAGTACTTC.

The chain employs TRBV30 and TRBJ1-1, with TRBD1 identical over 8 bases. Germline V gene lookup returns CDR1 GTSNPN and CDR2 SVGIG (reference sequence). Losses at the gene ends were 2 bases for V and 2 bases for J; bases not matched to a gene: 7. The CDR3 spans 15 residues. CDR3 region: CAWSPEGQVNTEAFF. The CDR3 DNA reads as TGTGCCTGGAGTCCCGAGGGACAGGTCAACACTGAAGCTTTCTTT.